The 13 T cell receptor beta chains below come from one sample, sequenced in a study of PD-1 blockade in mismatch repair-deficient tumors. Produced via immunoSEQ multiplex PCR; TCRdb's table is partial and in-frame only. The sample has about 100,000 clones, 82% seen once. Sequences were derived from peripheral blood, sampled around 8 months after starting pembrolizumab. The receptors stem from an adult with mismatch repair-deficient cancer.

The genes are TRBV7-2 and TRBJ2-7, with D unclear. The V gene's germline CDR1 is SGHTA and CDR2 FQGNSA. V was cut by 2 bases and J by 3 bases, with 14 bases left in between. The CDR3 spans 15 residues. The CDR3 DNA reads TGTGCCAGCAGCTTACCGGAACTTTTTGTCTACGAGCAGTACTTC. It specifies CASSLPELFVYEQYF.

The chain recombines TRBV5-1 with TRBJ1-1; D unresolved. The CDR3 covers 13 residues. Deletions cut 0 bases from V and 1 base from J, with 4 bases between. Germline-derived CDR1 and CDR2 are SGHRS and YFSETQ. Written as DNA, the CDR3 is TGCGCCAGCAGCTTGGGAGCGAACACTGAAGCTTTCTTT. Its protein product is CASSLGANTEAFF.

The rearrangement links TRBV11-2 to TRBJ2-7, with a tentative D call TRBD1 (6 bases). V was trimmed by 5 bases and J by 13 bases, leaving 18 bases between them. The CDR3 runs 12 residues. Germline V gene lookup returns CDR1 SGHAT and CDR2 FQNNGV. CDR3 DNA sequence: TGTGCCAGCAGCATGTCAGGGGAAAGGGTCTACTTC. Its translation: CASSMSGERVYF.

The genes are TRBV19 and TRBJ2-7, with D perhaps TRBD1 (5 bases). This CDR3 has 12 residues. CDR1 LNHDA and CDR2 SQIVND come from the germline V gene (reference sequence). Trimming left V 10 bases short and J 5 bases short, with 15 bases between. As DNA, the CDR3 is TGTGCCACCGGCGGACAATACCACGAGCAGTACTTC. Translation gives CATGGQYHEQYF.

This chain uses TRBV9 with TRBJ1-5, with D perhaps TRBD1 (6 bases). Germline values: CDR1 SGDLS, CDR2 YYNGEE. V was pared by 4 bases and J by 7 bases, with 12 bases between. The CDR3 extends over 13 amino acids. Here the CDR3 reads CASSLTGNQPQHF. In DNA, the CDR3 is TGTGCCAGCAGCCTAACAGGGAACCAGCCCCAGCATTTT.

This clone has only a few counts. J is TRBJ2-1 and V is TRBV7-8; D gene ambiguous. The germline V gene encodes CDR1 SGHVS and CDR2 FQNEAQ. The CDR3 covers 14 residues. Deletions cut 2 bases from V and 3 bases from J, with 8 bases between. DNA for the CDR3: TGTGCCAGCAGCTTATGGGGTCTCTACAATGAGCAGTTCTTC. Translation gives CASSLWGLYNEQFF.

The chain recombines TRBV11-2 with TRBJ1-4; 8 positions match TRBD1. V was clipped by 0 bases and J by 8 bases; unmatched bases: 8. Looked up from germline, CDR1 is SGHAT and CDR2 is FQNNGV. The CDR3 length is 16 residues. The CDR3 DNA follows: TGTGCCAGCAGCTTAGATGGGACAGGAGTGAAGGAAAAACTGTTTTTT. Its protein is CASSLDGTGVKEKLFF.

This chain joins TRBV10-2 and TRBJ2-1, with a tentative D call TRBD2 (6 bases). Trimming removed 5 bases at V and 3 bases at J, with 20 bases between. Germline lookup yields CDR1 WSHSY and CDR2 SAAADI. This CDR3 spans 17 amino acids. The CDR3 reads CASSFPPTGENYNEQFF. In nucleotides, the CDR3 is TGCGCCAGCAGTTTCCCCCCCACGGGAGAGAACTACAATGAGCAGTTCTTC.

This clone appeared once. J is TRBJ2-7 and V is TRBV12-5; TRBD2 aligns across 9 bases. The CDR3 consists of 18 residues. CDR1 is LGHNT and CDR2 is FRNRAP in the germline V gene. Germline trimming cut 0 bases from V and 6 bases from J; bases unmatched to any gene: 15. CDR3 sequence: CASGLVGAGGTVVREQYF. CDR3 coding DNA: TGTGCTAGTGGTTTGGTAGGCGCGGGGGGGACAGTCGTTCGCGAGCAGTACTTC.

This chain connects TRBV7-9 to TRBJ2-1; 8 positions match TRBD2. There are 16 residues in the CDR3. Per germline, CDR1 SEHNR and CDR2 FQNEAQ (reference sequence). The V segment lost 1 base and the J segment 3 bases; nucleotides outside the gene matches: 5. In DNA form, the CDR3 reads TGTGCCAGCAGCTTAGATTGGCGGGAGGACTACAATGAGCAGTTCTTC. Its translation: CASSLDWREDYNEQFF.

The chain links TRBV27 to TRBJ2-1; TRBD2 matches at 10 bases. Germline CDR1 and CDR2: MNHEY and SMNVEV (reference sequence). There are 13 residues in the CDR3. V was pared by 5 bases and J by 15 bases, with 10 bases of the junction left unmatched. The DNA for the CDR3 is TGTGCCAGCAGTCCCTGGACTAGCGGCAAAATGTTCTTC. Residues: CASSPWTSGKMFF.

The chain uses TRBV9 and TRBJ2-3; TRBD2 matches at 7 bases. Trimming cost V 4 bases and J 2 bases; bases outside gene matches: 4. This CDR3 has 14 amino acids. Germline V gene data show CDR1 as SGDLS and CDR2 as YYNGEE. The CDR3 spells CASSRRGSTDTQYF. CDR3 nucleotide sequence: TGTGCCAGCAGCAGGCGGGGGTCCACAGATACGCAGTATTTT. The entire variable domain, with the rest obtained from reference TRBV9 and TRBJ2-3, is as follows: DSGVTQTPKHLITATGQRVTLRCSPRSGDLSVYWYQQSLDQGLQFLIQYYNGEERAKGNILERFSAQQFPDLHSELNLSSLELGDSALYFCASSRRGSTDTQYFGPGTRLTVL.

The chain joins TRBV11-2 to TRBJ1-5, with D possibly being TRBD1 (6 bases). Trimming left V 3 bases short and J 7 bases short, with 10 bases between. The CDR3 spans 13 residues. Germline CDR1 is SGHAT and CDR2 is FQNNGV. The CDR3 nucleotides read TGTGCCAGCAGCTTCCGGGGGGGCCAGCCCCAGCATTTT. Protein sequence: CASSFRGGQPQHF.